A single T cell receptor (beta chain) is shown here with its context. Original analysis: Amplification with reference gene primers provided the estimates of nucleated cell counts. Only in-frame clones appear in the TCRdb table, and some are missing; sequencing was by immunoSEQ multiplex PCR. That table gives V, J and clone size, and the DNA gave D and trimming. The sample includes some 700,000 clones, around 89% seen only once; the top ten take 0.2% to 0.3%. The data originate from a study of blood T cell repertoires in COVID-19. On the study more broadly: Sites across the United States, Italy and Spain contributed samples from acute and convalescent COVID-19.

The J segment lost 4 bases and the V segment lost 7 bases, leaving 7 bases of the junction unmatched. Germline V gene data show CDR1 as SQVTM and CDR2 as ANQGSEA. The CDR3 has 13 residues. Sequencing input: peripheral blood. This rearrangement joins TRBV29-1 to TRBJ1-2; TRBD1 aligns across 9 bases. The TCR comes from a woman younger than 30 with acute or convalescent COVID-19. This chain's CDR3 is CSALDRGIYGYTF. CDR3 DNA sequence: TGCAGCGCCTTGGACAGGGGTATCTATGGCTACACCTTC.